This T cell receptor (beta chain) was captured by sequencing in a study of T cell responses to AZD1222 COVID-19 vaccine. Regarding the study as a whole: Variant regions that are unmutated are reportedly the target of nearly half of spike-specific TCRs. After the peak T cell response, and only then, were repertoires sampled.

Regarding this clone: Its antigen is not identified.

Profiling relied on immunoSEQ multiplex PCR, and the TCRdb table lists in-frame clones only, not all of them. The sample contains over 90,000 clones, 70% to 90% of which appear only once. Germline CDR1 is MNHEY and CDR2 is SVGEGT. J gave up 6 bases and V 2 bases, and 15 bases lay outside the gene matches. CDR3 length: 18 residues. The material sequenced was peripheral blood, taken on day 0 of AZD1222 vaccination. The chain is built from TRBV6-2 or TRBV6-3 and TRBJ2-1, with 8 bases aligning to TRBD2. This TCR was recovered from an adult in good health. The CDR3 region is CASSYVFRGGLGFNEQFF. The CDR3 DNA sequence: TGTGCCAGCAGTTACGTCTTCCGGGGGGGCCTTGGTTTCAATGAGCAGTTCTTC.